A selection of T cell receptor beta chains follows, all from one sample in a study of beta chain features in type 1 diabetes. Repertoires were generated with immunoSEQ multiplex PCR, while TCRdb's copy carries only in-frame clones and drops some. The table has 430,000 or so clones, around 10% seen once. Input material: naive CD4+ T cells from blood. The receptors were gathered from a woman aged 18-30 years in good health. CDR3s include the opening cysteine and the closing phenylalanine or tryptophan. A D gene is named only where the DNA matches it firmly. Clone size is stated in some rows and not others, as once, few, many or a class when expanded.

few	TRBD2	TRBV9	TRBJ2-1	TGTGCCAGCAGCCCCGACAGGGGAGGGCTAGCGGGAGTCAGCAATGAGCAGTTCTTC	CASSPDRGGLAGVSNEQFF
NA	NA	TRBV4-1	TRBJ1-2	TGCGCCAGCAGCCAACTTTGGGGGGGGAACTATGGCTACACCTTC	CASSQLWGGNYGYTF
few	NA	TRBV4-1	TRBJ2-3	TGCGCCAGCAGCCAAGGGCGTCTAGGATCTTTCACAGATACGCAGTATTTT	CASSQGRLGSFTDTQYF
NA	TRBD2	TRBV7-8	TRBJ2-7	TGTGCCAGCAGCTTAGCGCTAGGCCGACTAGCGGGACAAGAGCAGTACTTC	CASSLALGRLAGQEQYF
few	TRBD1	TRBV19	TRBJ2-4	TGTGCCAGTAGTGACCCGGGACAGGGTTTGAACATTCAGTACTTC	CASSDPGQGLNIQYF
NA	TRBD1	TRBV23-1	TRBJ2-3	TGCGCCAGCAGTCAATCTGGACAGGGGGGAGATACGCAGTATTTT	CASSQSGQGGDTQYF
few	TRBD2	TRBV7-2	TRBJ2-3	TGTGCCAGCAGCTCGGGACTAGTGTCAGATACGCAGTATTTT	CASSSGLVSDTQYF
NA	NA	TRBV7-8	TRBJ2-3	TGTGCCAGCAGCTTTTCTCGGGACCTCGGGGGAGATACGCAGTATTTT	CASSFSRDLGGDTQYF
NA	TRBD2	TRBV9	TRBJ2-7	TGTGCCAGCAGCGCTAGCGGGAGGGCCTCCACCGAGCAGTACTTC	CASSASGRASTEQYF
NA	TRBD1	TRBV28	TRBJ2-1	TGTGCCAGCAGACAAAGACAGGGCAGGAAGTTCTTC	CASRQRQGRKFF
NA	NA	TRBV9	TRBJ1-6	TGTGCCAGCAGCTCCCGAGGGGGTTCAATATCACCCCTCCACTTT	CASSSRGGSISPLHF
NA	TRBD2	TRBV25-1	TRBJ2-3	TGTGCCAGCAGTGAGGGACTAGCGGGGTTCACAGATACGCAGTATTTT	CASSEGLAGFTDTQYF
NA	TRBD1	TRBV7-9	TRBJ1-6	TGTGCCAGCAGCCTTACAGGGGAGGATTCACCCCTCCACTTT	CASSLTGEDSPLHF
NA	NA	TRBV30	TRBJ1-1	TGTGCCTGGAGTGTATTCTCGCCTGGGGAAGCTTTCTTT	CAWSVFSPGEAFF
few	NA	TRBV30	TRBJ2-3	TGTGCCTGGAGTGTACGTACAGGGTGGACAGATACGCAGTATTTT	CAWSVRTGWTDTQYF
NA	NA	TRBV16	TRBJ2-1	TGTGCCAGCAGCCCCCAATGGGGTCTAGCACCCAATGAGCAGTTCTTC	CASSPQWGLAPNEQFF
few	NA	TRBV7-6	TRBJ2-3	TGTGCCAGCAGCTTCGGGCAGGGCGCAGATACGCAGTATTTT	CASSFGQGADTQYF
NA	NA	TRBV2	TRBJ1-1	TGTGCCAGCAGTGAAATGAACACTGAAGCTTTCTTT	CASSEMNTEAFF
NA	NA	TRBV7-6	TRBJ2-7	TGTGCCAGCAGACTCGGGCCGGACTACGAGCAGTACTTC	CASRLGPDYEQYF
NA	NA	TRBV29-1	TRBJ2-3	TGCAGCGTTGCCGGGGGGCGCGGGACGGGCACAGATACGCAGTATTTT	CSVAGGRGTGTDTQYF
NA	NA	TRBV25-1	TRBJ1-3	TGTGCCAGCAGTGAAGGTTTCTACTCTGGAAACACCATATATTTT	CASSEGFYSGNTIYF
NA	NA	TRBV7-2	TRBJ2-5	TGTGCCAGCAGACAAGGGACGGGAGAGACCCAGTACTTC	CASRQGTGETQYF
NA	NA	TRBV2	TRBJ1-5	TGTGCCATCCGACAGGATAGCAATCAGCCCCAGCATTTT	CAIRQDSNQPQHF
NA	NA	TRBV7-8	TRBJ1-1	TGTGCCAGCAGCCTAATCCAAACAGGGGAAGCTTTCTTT	CASSLIQTGEAFF
NA	NA	TRBV10-3	TRBJ2-1	TGTGCCATCTCGTGGCAGGCTATTGAGCAGTTCTTC	CAISWQAIEQFF
many	TRBD1	TRBV29-1	TRBJ2-6	TGCAGCGTTACAGGGGCTTCTGGGGCCAACGTCCTGACTTTC	CSVTGASGANVLTF
NA	NA	TRBV6-6	TRBJ2-7	TGTGCCAGCAGTACACGGACAGGCCGGGGGGAGCAGTACTTC	CASSTRTGRGEQYF
few	TRBD1	TRBV19	TRBJ2-3	TGTGCCAGTAGTAACGGTCCCGGGACAGGGGTCGCAAGATACACAAATACGCAGTATTTT	CASSNGPGTGVARYTNTQYF
many	NA	TRBV13	TRBJ1-1	TGTGCCAGCGGCTACCACGAAGCTTTCTTT	CASGYHEAFF
few	NA	TRBV7-9	TRBJ2-3	TGTGCCAGCAGCTCGGACAGCACAGATACGCAGTATTTT	CASSSDSTDTQYF
NA	NA	TRBV9	TRBJ2-1	TGTGCCAGCAGCTCCAGATCGGTGGCCCCTCCCAATGAGCAGTTCTTC	CASSSRSVAPPNEQFF
NA	NA	TRBV15	TRBJ2-5	TGTGCCACCAGCTTGGGAGGCGGACAAGAGACCCAGTACTTC	CATSLGGGQETQYF
NA	TRBD1	TRBV7-8	TRBJ2-7	TGTGCCAGCAGCTTAGCCGGGACAGGGGGACGCGAGCAGTACTTC	CASSLAGTGGREQYF
NA	NA	TRBV28	TRBJ1-5	TGTGCCAGCGCAAAGGACCGGTTGCAGTGGGGTCAGCCCCAGCATTTT	CASAKDRLQWGQPQHF
many	NA	TRBV7-2	TRBJ2-4	TGTGCCAGCAGCTTAGCGTCCATAGGGGACATTCAGTACTTC	CASSLASIGDIQYF
NA	TRBD1	TRBV10-3	TRBJ2-1	TGTGCCATCAGTGAGTCTGGTGGACAGGGCTACAATGAGCAGTTCTTC	CAISESGGQGYNEQFF
NA	TRBD1	TRBV7-3	TRBJ2-5	TGTGCCAGCAGCCGGGACAGGGGTGAGACCCAGTACTTC	CASSRDRGETQYF
few	NA	TRBV30	TRBJ1-1	TGTGCCTCGAGCCCGGGCACTGAAGCTTTCTTT	CASSPGTEAFF
NA	TRBD1	TRBV11-2	TRBJ2-7	TGTGCCAGCAGCTTAGCGACAGGGGGGAGCTACGAGCAGTACTTC	CASSLATGGSYEQYF
NA	NA	TRBV7-2	TRBJ2-6	TGTGCCAGCAGCTTCTTTCCTGGGGCCAACGTCCTGACTTTC	CASSFFPGANVLTF
few	TRBD2	TRBV15	TRBJ2-7	TGTGCCACCAGCAGAGGTACTAGCGGATCCTACGAGCAGTACTTC	CATSRGTSGSYEQYF
NA	TRBD2	TRBV4-3	TRBJ2-2	TGCGCCAGCAGCCAAGAAACCCCCGGGGGGGCCGTCGGGGAGCTGTTTTTT	CASSQETPGGAVGELFF
NA	NA	TRBV7-2	TRBJ2-5	TGTGCCAGCAGCCCCATCACAGCATTGGGAACCCAGTACTTC	CASSPITALGTQYF
NA	TRBD2	TRBV4-1	TRBJ2-3	TGCGCCAGCAGCCAAGGCCTAGCGGGGGTCCCTAGCACAGATACGCAGTATTTT	CASSQGLAGVPSTDTQYF
few	TRBD2	TRBV7-2	TRBJ2-1	TGTGCCAGCAGCTCCAGCGGGGGGTATGAGCAGTTCTTC	CASSSSGGYEQFF
few	TRBD1	TRBV25-1	TRBJ1-5	TGTGCCAGCAGTCTACCGGGACAGCAGCCCCAGCATTTT	CASSLPGQQPQHF
few	TRBD2	TRBV5-1	TRBJ2-2	TGCGCCAGCAGCGGCGGGAGGGAGTCCGGGGAGCTGTTTTTT	CASSGGRESGELFF
NA	NA	TRBV7-7	TRBJ2-1	TGTGCCAGCAGCCCCGGGGGCCCCTCCTACAATGAGCAGTTCTTC	CASSPGGPSYNEQFF
few	NA	TRBV4-1	TRBJ1-2	TGCGCCAGCAGACCAGGGTATTTGCTGAACTATGGCTACACCTTC	CASRPGYLLNYGYTF
NA	NA	TRBV29-1	TRBJ2-2	TGCAGCGCTAGGACGTTGGCGGAGACCACCGGGGAGCTGTTTTTT	CSARTLAETTGELFF
few	NA	TRBV18	TRBJ2-2	TGTGCCAGCTCTGGGAACACCGGGGAGCTGTTTTTT	CASSGNTGELFF
NA	NA	TRBV5-1	TRBJ2-3	TGCGCCAGCAGCCAGCAGGGGAGCACAGATACGCAGTATTTT	CASSQQGSTDTQYF
few	TRBD1	TRBV5-1	TRBJ2-5	TGCGCCAGCAGCTCTACAGGGGGGTCCCAAGAGACCCAGTACTTC	CASSSTGGSQETQYF
few	TRBD1	TRBV5-1	TRBJ1-5	TGCGCCAGCAGCTTACAGGGGGCAGGGCAGCCCCAGCATTTT	CASSLQGAGQPQHF
few	NA	TRBV7-2	TRBJ2-4	TGTGCCAGCAGCCCGCAGGACAGCTGGGCAAACATTCAGTACTTC	CASSPQDSWANIQYF